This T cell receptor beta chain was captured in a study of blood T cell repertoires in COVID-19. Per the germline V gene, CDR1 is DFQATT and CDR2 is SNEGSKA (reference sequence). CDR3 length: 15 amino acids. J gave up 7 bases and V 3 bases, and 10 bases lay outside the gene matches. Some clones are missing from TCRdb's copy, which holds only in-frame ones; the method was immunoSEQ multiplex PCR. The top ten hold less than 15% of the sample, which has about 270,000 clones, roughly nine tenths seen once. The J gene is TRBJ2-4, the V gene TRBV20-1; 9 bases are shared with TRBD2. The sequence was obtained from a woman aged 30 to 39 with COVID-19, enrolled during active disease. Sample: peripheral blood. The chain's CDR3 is CSASDPGLASNIQYF. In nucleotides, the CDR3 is TGCAGTGCTAGTGACCCGGGACTAGCTTCTAACATTCAGTACTTC.